This TCR beta chain was documented in a study of blood T cell repertoires in COVID-19. Overall study context: The United States, Italy and Spain provided the acute and convalescent COVID-19 samples. In each case, the material was cDNA or gDNA derived from T cells, B-cell-depleted T cells, or PBMCs.

Source study methods: Amplification from reference gene primers served as the basis for estimated nucleated cell counts. Libraries were prepared by immunoSEQ multiplex PCR; TCRdb keeps only in-frame clonotypes and omits some of them. V and J calls and clone size follow that table, whereas D and trimming were derived from the DNA. The profile covers some 180,000 clones, with roughly 80% appearing a single time and roughly 14% taken by the ten largest. The CDR3 covers 13 residues. Germline CDR1 and CDR2: SGDLS and YYNGEE. Trimming shortened V by 0 bases and J by 8 bases, and 11 bases separated the two germline ends.

The chain combines TRBV9 with TRBJ1-2; D is uncertain. This clonotype was obtained from a man in his fifties who had recovered from COVID-19. Material: peripheral blood. The CDR3 loop reads CASSVALEAGYTF. DNA of the CDR3: TGTGCCAGCAGCGTAGCTCTTGAAGCCGGCTACACCTTC.